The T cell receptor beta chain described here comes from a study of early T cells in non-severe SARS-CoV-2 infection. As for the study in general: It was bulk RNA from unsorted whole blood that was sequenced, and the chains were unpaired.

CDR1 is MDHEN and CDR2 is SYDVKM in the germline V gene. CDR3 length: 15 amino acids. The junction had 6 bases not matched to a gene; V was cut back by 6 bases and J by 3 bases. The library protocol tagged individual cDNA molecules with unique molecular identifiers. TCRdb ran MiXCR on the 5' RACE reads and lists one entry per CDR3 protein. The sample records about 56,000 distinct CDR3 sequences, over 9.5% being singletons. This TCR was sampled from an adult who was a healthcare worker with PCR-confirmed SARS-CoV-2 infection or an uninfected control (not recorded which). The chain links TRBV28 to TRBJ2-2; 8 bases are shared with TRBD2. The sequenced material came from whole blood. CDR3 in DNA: TGTGCCAGCAGCCGGAGCGGGGGATACACCGGGGAGCTGTTTTTT. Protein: CASSRSGGYTGELFF.